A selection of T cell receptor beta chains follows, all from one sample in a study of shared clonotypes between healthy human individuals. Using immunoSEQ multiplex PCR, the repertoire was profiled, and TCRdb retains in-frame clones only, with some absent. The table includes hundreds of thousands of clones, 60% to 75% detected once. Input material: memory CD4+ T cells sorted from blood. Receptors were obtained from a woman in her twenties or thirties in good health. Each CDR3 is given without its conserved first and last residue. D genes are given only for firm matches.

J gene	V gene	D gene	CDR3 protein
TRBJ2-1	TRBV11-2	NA	ASSGGGGDEQF
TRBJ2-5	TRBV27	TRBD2	ASRLASTQETQY
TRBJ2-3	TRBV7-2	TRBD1	ASSRGLSTDTQY
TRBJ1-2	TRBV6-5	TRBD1	ASSSRTGGFGGYT
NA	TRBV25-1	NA	ASGRIASEQY
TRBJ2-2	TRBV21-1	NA	ASTKGGTSGTGELF
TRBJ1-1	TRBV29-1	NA	SVYMNTEAF
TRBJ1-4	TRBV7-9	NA	ASSSSQGTNEKLF
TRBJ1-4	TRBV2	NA	ASTGDAEKLF
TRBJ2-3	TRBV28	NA	ASSFGHTPSTDTQY
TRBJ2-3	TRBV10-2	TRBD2	ASSGKYGLAVREDTQY
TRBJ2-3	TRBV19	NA	ASSIGDYGTQY
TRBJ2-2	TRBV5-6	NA	ASSWAWTTGELF
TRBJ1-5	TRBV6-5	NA	ASKRDGSNQPQH
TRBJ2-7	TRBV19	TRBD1	ASSPGQGDFHEQY
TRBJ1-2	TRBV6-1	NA	ASSEMGVNYGYT
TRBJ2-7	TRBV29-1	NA	SVGVSTYEQY
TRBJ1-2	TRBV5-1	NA	ATSGNPTVNYGYT
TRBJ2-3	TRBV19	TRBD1	ASSVRTGADTQY
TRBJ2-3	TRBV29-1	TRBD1	SVGGPGQGGLDTQY
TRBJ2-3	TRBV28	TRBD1	ASRSGTGGSDADTQY
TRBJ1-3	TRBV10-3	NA	AISVARAGNTIY
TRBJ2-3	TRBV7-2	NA	ASMDWWGADTQY
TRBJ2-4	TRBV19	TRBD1	ATTDRLGIIQY
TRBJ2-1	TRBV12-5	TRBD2	ASGLVLGGYYNEQF
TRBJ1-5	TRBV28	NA	ASSIRTDNQPQH
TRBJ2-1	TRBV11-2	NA	ASSGGTGSYNEQF
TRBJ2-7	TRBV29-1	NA	SVVGTYEQY
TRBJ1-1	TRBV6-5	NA	ASSYKDSQTEAF